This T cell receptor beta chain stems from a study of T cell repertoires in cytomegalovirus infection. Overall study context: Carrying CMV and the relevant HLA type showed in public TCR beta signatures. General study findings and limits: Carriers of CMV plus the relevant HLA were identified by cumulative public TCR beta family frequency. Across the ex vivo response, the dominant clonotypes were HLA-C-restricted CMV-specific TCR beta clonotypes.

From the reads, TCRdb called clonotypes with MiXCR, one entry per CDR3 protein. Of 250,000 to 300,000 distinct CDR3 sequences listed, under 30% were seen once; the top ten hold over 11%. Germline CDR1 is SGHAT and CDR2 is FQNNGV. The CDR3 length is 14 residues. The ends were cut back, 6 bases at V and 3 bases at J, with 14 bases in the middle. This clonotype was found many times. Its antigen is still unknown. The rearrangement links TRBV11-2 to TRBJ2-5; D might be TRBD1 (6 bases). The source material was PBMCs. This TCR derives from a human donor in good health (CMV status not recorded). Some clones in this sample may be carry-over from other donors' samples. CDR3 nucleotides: TGTGCCAGCAGTTTTGGGACAAAGAAAGAGACCCAGTACTTC. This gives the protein CASSFGTKKETQYF.